This TCR beta chain was retrieved from a study of T cells expressing NK-cell markers. TCRdb re-called the 5' RACE reads and shows each CDR3 protein once, DNA omitted. In total, the table holds about 110,000 distinct CDR3 sequences. The CDR3 runs to 15 residues. The germline V gene encodes CDR1 DFQATT and CDR2 SNEGSKA (reference sequence). The rearrangement uses TRBV20-1 and TRBJ2-5; as DNA is missing, the TRBD2 call by TCRdb cannot be tested. This sequence was found in a woman aged 18 to 75 in good health. The specimen sequenced was blood T cells: a sorted CD56 or NKG2C T cell subset, CD4+ or CD8+ T cells, or bulk PBMC T cells (not recorded which). The CDR3 sequence is CSAREELAGVLAQYF.